The rows below give T cell receptor beta chains drawn from one sample of a study of technical replicates of blood from a few donors. The method was immunoSEQ multiplex PCR; TCRdb's version includes in-frame clones alone and lacks a portion of them. The sample yields roughly 87,000 clones, over 85% seen once. Sample: T cells isolated from PBMCs. Receptors originate from a human donor in good health. CDR3s include the opening cysteine and the closing phenylalanine or tryptophan. Some rows mark clone size as missing; the rest say once, few, many or name a class of expanded clone.

v_gene	abundance	j_gene	CDR3aa
TRBV5-1	-	TRBJ1-5	CASSSGGGEGQPQHF
TRBV6-4	-	TRBJ1-6	CASSRGGQGVAPLHF
TRBV19	once	TRBJ1-5	CASSIIGQGALNQPQHF
TRBV11-2	-	TRBJ2-1	CASSLDEGEQFF
TRBV20-1	-	TRBJ2-3	CSATGRDTQYF
TRBV7-6	-	TRBJ2-1	CASSVSGGDSYNEQFF
TRBV15	-	TRBJ2-1	CATSRLAGGLNEQFF
TRBV15	-	TRBJ2-3	CATSRGVGAGPTDTQYF
TRBV28	once	TRBJ2-5	CASSLNRGRQETQYF
TRBV28	-	TRBJ2-1	CASSQTGLAGVYNEQFF